This T cell receptor beta chain was recorded in a study of cytomegalovirus exposure and HLA in healthy donors. Study conclusions and caveats: In vitro, a few CMV-associated chains proved specific for CMV antigens. TCR beta chains numbering some 150 were designated cytomegalovirus-associated.

Points on this clone: Its antigen is currently unknown.

The PCR ran on 60 Vbeta and 13 Jbeta primers. Generated by immunoSEQ multiplex PCR, the TCRdb table keeps only in-frame clones and is missing some. This sample has more than 80,000 clones, with around 81% found just once. The J segment lost 4 bases and the V segment lost 2 bases, leaving 6 bases of the junction unmatched. CDR3 size: 15 residues. Germline CDR1 and CDR2: SGHRS and YFSETQ. The chain has TRBV5-1 and TRBJ1-2; 9 bases agree with TRBD1. The specimen sequenced was PBMCs. This clonotype was obtained from a female donor in good health and CMV-seropositive. The DNA of the CDR3 is TGCGCCAGCAGCTTTACAGGGGGCACCCTCTATGGCTACACCTTC. Translation gives CASSFTGGTLYGYTF.